Sequencing of this T cell receptor beta chain was carried out in a study of shared clonotypes between healthy human individuals (dated by TCRdb to 2019 to 2021). Describing the broader study: Three men and a couple of women, aged 18 to 49 years, made up the cohort. To estimate repertoire size and how much clonotype sharing occurs between individuals, the study deeply sequenced the blood TCR repertoires of about five healthy adults. For each donor, three plates each were used for CD4 naive and CD4 memory, two plates were used for CD8 naive, and one plate was used for CD8 memory. Different laboratories and diverse techniques were used to prepare libraries and sequence TCR repertoires, to increase sequencing depth and limit assay-specific biases. Per donor, leukapheresis produced somewhere between about 0.94 and 8.9 billion PBMCs. What the research found in general, with its limitations: Based on pairwise subsampling, the degree of clonotype sharing among donors was expected to be affected by sequencing depth. Across four donors, roughly 5.1% of naive CD4, approximately 4% of naive CD8, roughly 2.3% of memory CD4, and 0.4% of memory CD8 clonotypes were shared. The small number of donors limited the genetic and exposure-history diversity represented. Incomplete sequencing was indicated by rarefaction of sorted-subset datasets, despite the large sequencing depth. Clonotypes shared by all four sorted-subset donors showed higher generation probabilities than non-shared clonotypes. Sampling was restricted to blood, and TCR repertoires in tissues likely differ from the TCR repertoires found in blood. Naive subsets generally had larger estimated clonotype richness than memory subsets did.

Comment on this clone: The target of this receptor is not known. No clone much larger than this one lies a single base away; base qualities are absent.

The donors were healthy, HIV-negative adults with no recently reported acute infections or vaccinations. Every donor was a Caucasian adult living in Nashville, Tennessee, USA. Magnetic negative selection was used to enrich CD4+ T cells, after which naive cells were positively selected on CD45RA and the negative fraction became the memory subset. Blood was collected by leukapheresis, and PBMCs were isolated by Ficoll-Histopaque density gradient centrifugation and then cryopreserved in liquid nitrogen vapor phase. Analytical flow cytometry was used to check the purity and quantity of every magnetically sorted T cell population. Genomic DNA was isolated from each sorted fraction and quantified by UV absorbance on a Nanodrop 2000c. Using the deep immunoSEQ assay, multiplex PCR amplified TCR CDR3 regions from genomic DNA. Extracted genomic DNA from each cell subset was distributed evenly across all wells of several immunoSEQ 96-well plates, and each plate was treated as a replicate. For sorted subsets, approximately 190 ng genomic DNA, equal to 30,000 or so T cell genomes, was loaded into each replicate PCR. The purified libraries were quantified using a Qubit 3.0 fluorometer, sized with a Bioanalyzer 2100, and then quantified again using the KAPA Library Quantification kit. Every immunoSEQ 96-well plate was sequenced on a dedicated single-read 150-cycle Illumina NextSeq 550 flow cell. Under the source paper's analysis protocol: Because the immunoSEQ output held only junctional sequences and lacked quality scores, the filtering could not match the filtering applied to full-length reads. Sequences were annotated with PyIR, a Python wrapper for IgBLAST v1.9, and V/J genes and CDR3 were assigned using IMGT germline references. Any read was removed if the V/J assignment was weak (E-value above 1e-6), the CDR3 was missing, or the read contained stop codons, out-of-frame junctions, or ambiguous translated residues. V3J clonotypes were defined by identical inferred V gene, J gene, and CDR3 amino acid sequence. Percentage overlap between repertoires was computed as shared unique clonotypes divided by the size of the smaller repertoire. Repertoire richness was assessed with RTK rarefaction, the Chao1 estimator, and Recon v2.1 estimates of unobserved clonotypes. Generation probabilities were computed with OLGA for all TCRbeta clonotypes obtained by the gDNA method from several donors. Held by TCRdb, this immuneACCESS table contains in-frame sequences only and omits some clones. Under half of the omission traces to an unresolved V gene where checked; the cause of the rest is unknown. The V and J calls and clone size come from that table; D and trimming were worked out from the DNA. The sample yields approximately 2.5 million clones; under 95% were counted once. The ten biggest clones cover roughly 0.36% of the sample.

V is reduced by 6 bases and J by 5 bases, leaving a spacing of 13 bases between them. The CDR3, cysteine through phenylalanine, is 13 amino acids long. The entry retains the CDR3 DNA only, 39 bases that are in frame from base 1. The germline V gene yields ENHRY for CDR1 and SYGVKD for CDR2. The receptor chain draws on TRBV10-3 and TRBJ2-5; TRBD2 might be the D gene, on 6 matching bases. Sequencing was carried out using naive CD4+ T cells from PBMCs. According to the study, the label for this sample's cell subset or site signals: CD45RA+ positively selected. This receptor was taken from a man aged 18 to 30 in good health. Some clones in this sample may be carry-over from other donors' samples. The DNA sequence is TGTGCCATCAGGGGGCGGCGGGATGAGACCCAGTACTTC. This gives the protein CAIRGRRDETQYF.